This is a list of T cell receptor beta chains from one sample in a study of shared clonotypes between healthy human individuals. Assay: immunoSEQ multiplex PCR; the TCRdb copy retains only in-frame clones and omits some. The sample shows hundreds of thousands of clones, roughly 96% of them seen only once. The sequenced material came from naive CD8+ T cells sorted from blood. The receptors stem from a woman aged 25 to 39 in good health. Each CDR3 is given with its conserved first and last residue. D genes are given only for firm matches. Clone size appears in some rows only: once, few, many, or a class for an expanded clone.

TRBV5-6	TRBD1	-	TRBJ1-2	CASSLYSRGHGYGYTF	TGTGCCAGCAGCTTATACTCCAGGGGGCACGGCTATGGCTACACCTTC
TRBV2	TRBD1	once	TRBJ2-7	CASSEEGTGYSYEQYF	TGTGCCAGCAGTGAAGAGGGGACAGGATACTCCTACGAGCAGTACTTC
TRBV2	-	-	TRBJ2-1	CASSYGTSSLMDEQFF	TGTGCCAGCAGTTACGGGACTTCTTCCCTTATGGATGAGCAGTTCTTC
TRBV2	-	-	TRBJ2-7	CASSEPGQSVEQYF	TGTGCCAGCAGTGAGCCGGGACAATCAGTCGAGCAGTACTTC
TRBV7-7	-	-	TRBJ2-1	CASSSYESSYNEQFF	TGTGCCAGCAGCTCTTACGAAAGCTCCTACAATGAGCAGTTCTTC
TRBV7-9	TRBD2	-	TRBJ2-1	CASSSWTSGIYNEQFF	TGTGCCAGCAGCTCCTGGACTAGCGGGATCTACAATGAGCAGTTCTTC
TRBV7-9	-	-	TRBJ2-5	CASNRAGDGQETQYF	TGTGCCAGCAACCGAGCAGGGGACGGACAAGAGACCCAGTACTTC
TRBV6-5	-	-	TRBJ1-1	CASSSLGGEGTEAFF	TGTGCCAGCAGCAGCCTCGGCGGGGAAGGCACTGAAGCTTTCTTT
TRBV28	-	-	TRBJ1-4	CASSLSSTGGDEKLFF	TGTGCCAGCAGTTTATCGTCTACGGGAGGGGATGAAAAACTGTTTTTT
TRBV14	-	once	TRBJ1-1	CASSQERGNTEAFF	TGTGCCAGCAGCCAAGAGCGGGGCAACACTGAAGCTTTCTTT
TRBV7-9	TRBD2	-	TRBJ2-7	CASSPPGGGQFYEQYF	TGTGCCAGCAGCCCGCCCGGGGGAGGGCAATTCTACGAGCAGTACTTC
TRBV9	-	-	TRBJ1-2	CASSLRDTF	TGTGCCAGCAGCCTCCGGGACACCTTC
TRBV28	-	-	TRBJ1-1	CASSLGLGTEAFF	TGTGCCAGCAGTTTAGGACTAGGCACTGAAGCTTTCTTT
TRBV4-1	TRBD2	-	TRBJ2-7	CASSYQIAGVYEQYF	TGCGCCAGCAGCTATCAAATAGCGGGAGTCTACGAGCAGTACTTC
TRBV28	-	-	TRBJ1-1	CASSPQGLSTEAFF	TGTGCCAGCAGCCCGCAGGGACTATCTACTGAAGCTTTCTTT
TRBV28	-	-	TRBJ2-1	CASSLYPAAGDEQFF	TGTGCCAGCAGTTTATATCCGGCTGCTGGGGATGAGCAGTTCTTC
TRBV2	-	once	TRBJ1-1	CATHFITTEAFF	TGTGCCACCCACTTCATCACCACTGAAGCTTTCTTT
TRBV5-4	-	-	TRBJ1-2	CASSLGREAYGYTF	TGTGCCAGCAGCTTGGGCAGGGAGGCTTATGGCTACACCTTC
TRBV29-1	-	-	TRBJ1-1	CSVKDIVTEAFF	TGCAGCGTTAAGGACATTGTCACTGAAGCTTTCTTT
TRBV2	TRBD2	-	TRBJ2-7	CASSGDTSGSSDEQYF	TGTGCCAGCAGTGGGGACACTAGCGGGAGCTCCGACGAGCAGTACTTC
TRBV7-2	-	-	TRBJ2-7	CASSRVEKWAHSYEQYF	TGTGCCAGCAGCCGTGTCGAGAAGTGGGCCCACTCCTACGAGCAGTACTTC
TRBV19	-	-	TRBJ1-5	CASKSTVNQPQHF	TGTGCCAGCAAATCGACAGTAAATCAGCCCCAGCATTTT
TRBV2	-	-	TRBJ2-1	CASSEDVLTGNYNEQFF	TGTGCCAGCAGTGAAGATGTTCTCACTGGAAACTACAATGAGCAGTTCTTC
TRBV2	TRBD1	once	TRBJ2-7	CASSGTGPYEQYF	TGTGCCAGCAGTGGGACAGGGCCCTACGAGCAGTACTTC
TRBV28	-	-	TRBJ1-4	CASSLDRGKLFF	TGTGCCAGCAGTTTAGACAGAGGAAAACTGTTTTTT
TRBV7-8	-	-	TRBJ1-2	CASSLDPRDVDGYTF	TGTGCCAGCAGCTTGGATCCCAGGGACGTCGATGGCTACACCTTC
TRBV4-2	-	-	TRBJ2-3	CASSQVEKGEGPADTQYF	TGTGCCAGCAGCCAAGTGGAGAAGGGGGAGGGCCCCGCAGATACGCAGTATTTT
TRBV7-9	-	-	TRBJ2-1	CASNPSGGNEQFF	TGTGCCAGCAACCCCTCAGGGGGGAATGAGCAGTTCTTC
TRBV29-1	-	-	TRBJ2-1	CSVPIIANYNEQFF	TGCAGCGTTCCGATCATCGCCAACTACAATGAGCAGTTCTTC
TRBV7-9	-	-	TRBJ2-1	CASSPRGNYNEQFF	TGTGCCAGCAGCCCGCGGGGCAATTACAATGAGCAGTTCTTC
TRBV11-2	-	-	TRBJ2-2	CASSFENIGELFF	TGTGCCAGCAGTTTCGAAAATATCGGGGAGCTGTTTTTT
TRBV4-1	-	-	TRBJ2-5	CASSQEDYQETQYF	TGCGCCAGCAGCCAAGAGGACTACCAAGAGACCCAGTACTTC
TRBV13	-	-	TRBJ2-7	CASSLTTVPYEQYF	TGTGCCAGCAGCTTAACGACAGTCCCCTACGAGCAGTACTTC
TRBV27	-	-	TRBJ1-2	CASSLSRALGYTF	TGTGCCAGCAGTTTATCGAGGGCCCTTGGCTACACCTTC
TRBV7-8	TRBD1	-	TRBJ2-4	CASSVGHRGLAKNIQYF	TGTGCCAGCAGCGTAGGACACAGGGGGTTAGCCAAAAACATTCAGTACTTC
TRBV15	TRBD1	-	TRBJ1-2	CATSRDLGGNNYGYTF	TGTGCCACCAGCAGAGACCTAGGGGGCAACAACTATGGCTACACCTTC
TRBV11-2	-	-	TRBJ2-7	CASSLGAGRTYEQYF	TGTGCCAGCAGCTTAGGGGCGGGGCGGACCTACGAGCAGTACTTC
TRBV19	-	-	TRBJ2-2	CASSRHNTGELFF	TGTGCCAGTAGCCGACACAACACCGGGGAGCTGTTTTTT
TRBV15	-	once	TRBJ2-5	CATSRGEGEWETQYF	TGTGCCACCAGCAGAGGGGAAGGAGAATGGGAGACCCAGTACTTC
TRBV28	-	once	TRBJ1-4	CASSSGISSTNEKLFF	TGTGCCAGCAGCTCAGGGATCAGTTCAACTAATGAAAAACTGTTTTTT
TRBV2	-	-	TRBJ1-1	CASSGQSEAFF	TGTGCCAGCAGCGGACAGTCTGAAGCTTTCTTT
TRBV27	TRBD1	-	TRBJ2-7	CASSLQSPGQGTYEQYF	TGTGCCAGCAGCCTACAGTCGCCGGGACAGGGAACCTACGAGCAGTACTTC
TRBV29-1	TRBD2	-	TRBJ2-1	CSVTSADSYNEQFF	TGCAGCGTTACTAGCGCAGACTCCTACAATGAGCAGTTCTTC
TRBV7-3	-	-	TRBJ2-1	CASSPMTSAANEQFF	TGTGCCAGCAGCCCGATGACTAGTGCTGCCAATGAGCAGTTCTTC
TRBV7-2	-	-	TRBJ2-7	CASSFGGGVEQYF	TGTGCCAGCAGCTTTGGAGGCGGAGTGGAGCAGTACTTC
TRBV4-1	-	-	TRBJ2-7	CASSQEEGGSSYEQYF	TGCGCCAGCAGCCAAGAGGAGGGAGGTAGCTCCTACGAGCAGTACTTC
TRBV28	-	-	TRBJ1-6	CASSLAGLWDSPLHF	TGTGCCAGCAGTTTAGCAGGGCTATGGGATTCACCCCTCCACTTT
TRBV28	-	once	TRBJ1-3	CASSLISSSGNTIYF	TGTGCCAGCAGTTTAATCTCGTCCTCTGGAAACACCATATATTTT
TRBV6-6	-	-	TRBJ2-7	CASSYSGPGDEQYF	TGTGCCAGCAGTTATTCAGGGCCGGGCGACGAGCAGTACTTC
TRBV27	TRBD1	-	TRBJ2-7	CASSTGQGSYEQYF	TGTGCCAGCAGTACTGGACAGGGGTCATACGAGCAGTACTTC
TRBV27	-	-	TRBJ1-5	CASSLDRGIGQPQHF	TGTGCCAGCAGTTTAGATAGGGGGATCGGACAGCCCCAGCATTTT
TRBV19	TRBD1	-	TRBJ1-5	CASTPGQVVLQPQHF	TGTGCCAGTACTCCGGGACAGGTAGTTTTACAGCCCCAGCATTTT
TRBV5-6	TRBD1	few	TRBJ2-7	CASSSGQGYVEQYF	TGTGCCAGCAGCAGCGGACAGGGGTATGTCGAGCAGTACTTC
TRBV7-9	-	-	TRBJ1-1	CAWTRPLNTEAFF	TGTGCCTGGACCAGACCGTTGAACACTGAAGCTTTCTTT
TRBV2	-	once	TRBJ2-1	CASRPRLEKRYNEQFF	TGTGCCAGCAGACCGCGACTAGAAAAGCGGTACAATGAGCAGTTCTTC